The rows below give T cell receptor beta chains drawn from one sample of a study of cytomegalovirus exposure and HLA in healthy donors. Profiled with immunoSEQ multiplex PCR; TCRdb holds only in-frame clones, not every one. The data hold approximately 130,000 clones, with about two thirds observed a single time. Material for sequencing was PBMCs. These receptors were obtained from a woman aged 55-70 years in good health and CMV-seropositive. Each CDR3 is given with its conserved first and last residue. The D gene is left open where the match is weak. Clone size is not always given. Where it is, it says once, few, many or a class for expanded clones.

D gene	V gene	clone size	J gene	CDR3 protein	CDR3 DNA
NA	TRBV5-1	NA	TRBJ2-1	CASSTDRVSSYNEQFF	TGCGCCAGCAGCACAGACAGAGTAAGCTCCTACAATGAGCAGTTCTTC
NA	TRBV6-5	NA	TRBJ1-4	CASSYEGSGEKLFF	TGTGCCAGCAGTTACGAGGGATCGGGTGAAAAACTGTTTTTT
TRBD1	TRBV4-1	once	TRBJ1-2	CASSHPWGQGILDYGYTF	TGCGCCAGCAGCCATCCGTGGGGACAGGGTATTTTGGACTATGGCTACACCTTC
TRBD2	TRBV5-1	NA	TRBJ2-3	CASNSGGTTDTQYF	TGCGCCAGCAATAGCGGGGGGACCACAGATACGCAGTATTTT
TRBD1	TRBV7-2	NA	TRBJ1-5	CASSTTGGASQPQHF	TGTGCCAGCAGTACAACAGGGGGCGCAAGTCAGCCCCAGCATTTT
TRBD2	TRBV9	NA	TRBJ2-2	CASSVDLGGAGGELFF	TGTGCCAGCAGCGTAGACCTCGGGGGGGCCGGCGGGGAGCTGTTTTTT
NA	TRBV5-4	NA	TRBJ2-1	CASSFTYNEQFF	TGTGCCAGCAGCTTCACCTACAATGAGCAGTTCTTC
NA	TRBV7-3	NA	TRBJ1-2	CASSRGGGEDYGYTF	TGTGCCAGCAGCCGGGGGGGAGGGGAAGACTATGGCTACACCTTC
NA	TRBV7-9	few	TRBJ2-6	CASSLAQGASNVLTF	TGTGCCAGCAGCTTAGCGCAAGGGGCGTCCAACGTCCTGACTTTC
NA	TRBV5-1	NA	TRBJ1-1	CASSLGGFDEAFF	TGCGCCAGCAGCTTGGGAGGGTTTGATGAAGCTTTCTTT
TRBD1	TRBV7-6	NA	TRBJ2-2	CASSLALQGAGELFF	TGTGCCAGCAGCTTAGCTCTGCAGGGGGCCGGGGAGCTGTTTTTT
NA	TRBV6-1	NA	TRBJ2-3	CASSDSSLPLTDTQYF	TGTGCCAGCAGTGATTCTTCTCTTCCCCTCACAGATACGCAGTATTTT
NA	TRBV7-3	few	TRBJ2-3	CASSLDGATATQYF	TGTGCCAGCAGCTTAGATGGGGCTACGGCTACGCAGTATTTT
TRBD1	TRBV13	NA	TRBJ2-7	CASSKGQGSYEQYF	TGTGCCAGCAGCAAGGGACAGGGTTCCTACGAGCAGTACTTC
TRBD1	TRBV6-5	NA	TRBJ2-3	CASSKGTGIDTQYF	TGTGCCAGCAGTAAAGGGACAGGGATAGATACGCAGTATTTT
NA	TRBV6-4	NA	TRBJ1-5	CASSAPPGEPNQPQHF	TGTGCCAGCAGTGCCCCTCCGGGGGAGCCCAATCAGCCCCAGCATTTT
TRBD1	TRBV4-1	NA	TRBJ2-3	CASSQVVQGATDTQYF	TGCGCCAGCAGCCAAGTTGTACAGGGGGCGACAGATACGCAGTATTTT